This T cell receptor beta chain was observed in a study of shared clonotypes between healthy human individuals. In the study overall: A couple of women and a few men aged 18 to 49 made up the donors. Study-wide results and limits: Shared clonotypes across all four donors exceeded non-shared ones in generation probability.

Trimming cost V 0 bases and J 10 bases, with 16 bases left between them. The CDR3 consists of 15 residues. Germline assignment: CDR1 LGHNA and CDR2 YNFKEQ. On this clone: Its specificity is unknown. This sequence is one base from a far larger clone and is likely a read error.

Profiling relied on immunoSEQ multiplex PCR, and the TCRdb table lists in-frame clones only, not all of them. The table records 170,000 or so clones, approximately 62% of them present only once. Donors comprised healthy HIV-negative adults lacking recent acute infections or vaccinations. Material: memory CD4+ T cells sorted from blood. Specified subset: CD45RA-negative fraction. This chain joins TRBV4-2 and TRBJ2-1, with a weak D call TRBD1 (5 bases). This TCR derives from a man younger than 45 in good health. CDR3 in amino acids: CASSQEEGRASEQFF. The CDR3 region has the DNA TGTGCCAGCAGCCAAGAAGAAGGCAGGGCATCCGAGCAGTTCTTC.